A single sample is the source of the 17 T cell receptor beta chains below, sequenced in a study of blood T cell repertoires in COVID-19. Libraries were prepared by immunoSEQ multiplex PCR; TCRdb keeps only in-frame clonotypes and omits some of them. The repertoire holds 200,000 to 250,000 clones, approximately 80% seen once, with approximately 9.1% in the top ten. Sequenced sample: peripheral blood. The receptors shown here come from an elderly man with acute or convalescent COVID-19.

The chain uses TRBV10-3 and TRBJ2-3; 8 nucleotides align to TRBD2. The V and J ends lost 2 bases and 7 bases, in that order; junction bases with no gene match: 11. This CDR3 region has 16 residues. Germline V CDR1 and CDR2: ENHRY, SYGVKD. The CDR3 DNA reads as TGTGCCATCAGTGAGAACGGGGGGGTCTCGACTTATACGCAGTATTTT. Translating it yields CAISENGGVSTYTQYF.

Written as DNA, the CDR3 is TGTGCCAGCAGCCGAGGGACTAGAAGTACAGATACGCAGTATTTT. It translates to CASSRGTRSTDTQYF. This rearrangement joins TRBV4-2 to TRBJ2-3; 8 positions agree with TRBD2. CDR1 and CDR2 (germline): LGHNA, YNFKEQ. V gave up 4 bases and J gave up 3 bases; unmatched junction bases: 6. The CDR3 loop spans 15 amino acids.

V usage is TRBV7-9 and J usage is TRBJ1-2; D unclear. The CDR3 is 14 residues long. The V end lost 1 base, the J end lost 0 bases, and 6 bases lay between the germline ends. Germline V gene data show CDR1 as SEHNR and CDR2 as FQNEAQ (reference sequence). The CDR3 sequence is CASSLESANYGYTF. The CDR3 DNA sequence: TGTGCCAGCAGCTTAGAGTCAGCTAACTATGGCTACACCTTC. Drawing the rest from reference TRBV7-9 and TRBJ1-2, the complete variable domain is DTGVSQNPRHKITKRGQNVTFRCDPISEHNRLYWYRQTLGQGPEFLTYFQNEAQLEKSRLLSDRFSAERPKGSFSTLEIQRTEQGDSAMYLCASSLESANYGYTFGSGTRLTVV.

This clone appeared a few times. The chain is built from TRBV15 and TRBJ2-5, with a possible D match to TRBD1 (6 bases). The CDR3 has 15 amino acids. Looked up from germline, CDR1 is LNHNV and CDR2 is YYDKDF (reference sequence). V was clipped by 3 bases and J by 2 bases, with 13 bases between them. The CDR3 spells CATSRRRDIQETQYF. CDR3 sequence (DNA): TGTGCCACCAGCAGGCGTAGGGACATTCAAGAGACCCAGTACTTC.

The CDR3 region has the DNA TGTGCCAGCAGTTTATTATGGGGGACTGGTGAAAAACTGTTTTTT. This encodes CASSLLWGTGEKLFF. This chain connects TRBV28 to TRBJ1-4, with a weak D call TRBD1 (5 bases). This CDR3 spans 15 amino acids. Deletions cut 1 base from V and 7 bases from J, with 13 bases between. In germline, CDR1 is MDHEN, CDR2 SYDVKM.

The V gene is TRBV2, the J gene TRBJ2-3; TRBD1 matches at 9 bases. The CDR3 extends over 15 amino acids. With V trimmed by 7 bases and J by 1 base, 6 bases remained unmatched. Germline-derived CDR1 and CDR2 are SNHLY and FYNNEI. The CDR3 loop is CASNRQGVRTDTQYF. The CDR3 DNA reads TGTGCCAGCAACAGACAGGGGGTGCGCACAGATACGCAGTATTTT.

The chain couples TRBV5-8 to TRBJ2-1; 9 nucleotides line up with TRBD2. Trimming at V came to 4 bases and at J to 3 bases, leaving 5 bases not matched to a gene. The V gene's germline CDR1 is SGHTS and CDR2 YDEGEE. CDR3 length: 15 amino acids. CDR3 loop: CASSRGTSFYNEQFF. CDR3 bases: TGTGCCAGCAGCCGAGGGACTAGCTTCTACAATGAGCAGTTCTTC.

In nucleotides, the CDR3 is TGTGCCAGCAGTGGCGGGATCATGGGGGAGACCCAGTACTTC. Translation: CASSGGIMGETQYF. This chain joins TRBV9 and TRBJ2-5, with D tentatively TRBD2 (6 bases). The CDR3 covers 14 residues. Trimming stripped 5 bases from V and 5 bases from J, with 16 bases between. Germline CDR1 and CDR2: SGDLS and YYNGEE.

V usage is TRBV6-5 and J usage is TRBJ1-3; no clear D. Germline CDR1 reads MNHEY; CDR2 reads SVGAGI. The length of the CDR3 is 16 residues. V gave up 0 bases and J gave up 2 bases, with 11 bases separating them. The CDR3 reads CASSYSTPQAGNTIYF. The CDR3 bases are TGTGCCAGCAGTTACTCGACCCCCCAGGCTGGAAACACCATATATTTT.

The CDR3: CASSLAGGLEQYF. The CDR3 DNA reads TGTGCCAGCAGCTTGGCGGGGGGTCTCGAGCAGTACTTC. The chain combines TRBV5-4 with TRBJ2-7; TRBD2 matches at 7 bases. The trim removed 0 bases at V and 6 bases at J, leaving 3 bases unmatched. There are 13 residues in the CDR3. Germline lookup yields CDR1 SGHNT and CDR2 YYREEE (reference sequence). The whole variable domain, filled in from reference TRBV5-4 and TRBJ2-7, reads ETGVTQSPTHLIKTRGQQVTLRCSSQSGHNTVSWYQQALGQGPQFIFQYYREEENGRGNFPPRFSGLQFPNYSSELNVNALELDDSALYLCASSLAGGLEQYFGPGTRLTVT.

The CDR3 loop reads CASRKPRGNTEAFF. In DNA form, the CDR3 reads TGTGCCAGCAGAAAACCGAGAGGGAACACTGAAGCTTTCTTT. The chain uses TRBV6-5 and TRBJ1-1; D is undetermined. From germline, CDR1 is MNHEY and CDR2 SVGAGI. Between the trimmed V and J ends, which lost 6 bases and 1 base, there was a span of 12 bases. The CDR3 extends over 14 amino acids.

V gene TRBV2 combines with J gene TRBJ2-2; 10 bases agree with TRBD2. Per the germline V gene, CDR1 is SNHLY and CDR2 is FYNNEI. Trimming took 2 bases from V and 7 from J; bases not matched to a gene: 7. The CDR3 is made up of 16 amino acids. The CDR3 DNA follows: TGTGCCAGCAGTGAAAGCGGGAGGGCCTGGATCGGGGAGCTGTTTTTT. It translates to CASSESGRAWIGELFF.

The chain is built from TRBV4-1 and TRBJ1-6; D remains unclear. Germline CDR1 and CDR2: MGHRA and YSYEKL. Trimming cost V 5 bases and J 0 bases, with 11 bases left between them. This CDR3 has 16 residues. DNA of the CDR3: TGCGCCAGCAGCTTAAGCGGGGTCTCCTATAATTCACCCCTCCACTTT. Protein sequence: CASSLSGVSYNSPLHF.

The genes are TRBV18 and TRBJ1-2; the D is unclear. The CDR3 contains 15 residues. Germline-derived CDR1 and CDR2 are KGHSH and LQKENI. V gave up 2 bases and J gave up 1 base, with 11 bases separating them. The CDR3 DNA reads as TGTGCCAGCTCACCAGGAGCGGCCAGTAACTATGGCTACACCTTC. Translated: CASSPGAASNYGYTF.

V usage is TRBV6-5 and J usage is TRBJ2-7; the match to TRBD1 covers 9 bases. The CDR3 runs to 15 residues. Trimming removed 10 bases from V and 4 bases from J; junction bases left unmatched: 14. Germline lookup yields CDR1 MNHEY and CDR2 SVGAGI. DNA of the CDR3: TGTGCCACCAACGACCCACAGGGGGCGCGGTACGAGCAGTACTTC. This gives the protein CATNDPQGARYEQYF.

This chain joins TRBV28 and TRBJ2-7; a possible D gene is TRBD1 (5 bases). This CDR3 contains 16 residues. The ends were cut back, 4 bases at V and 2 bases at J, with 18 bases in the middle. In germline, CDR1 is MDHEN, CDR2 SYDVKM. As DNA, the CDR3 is TGTGCCAGCAGTTCTATAGGGGTAGGTAGTCCCTACGAGCAGTACTTC. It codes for CASSSIGVGSPYEQYF.

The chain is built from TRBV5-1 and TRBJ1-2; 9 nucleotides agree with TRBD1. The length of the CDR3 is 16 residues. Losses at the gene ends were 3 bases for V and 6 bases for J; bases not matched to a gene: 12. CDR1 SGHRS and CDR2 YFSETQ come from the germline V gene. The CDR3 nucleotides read TGCGCCAGCAGCTCCCTCCGTAGTGGGACAGGGAATGGCTACACCTTC. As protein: CASSSLRSGTGNGYTF. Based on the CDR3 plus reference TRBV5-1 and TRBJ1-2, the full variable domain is KAGVTQTPRYLIKTRGQQVTLSCSPISGHRSVSWYQQTPGQGLQFLFEYFSETQRNKGNFPGRFSGRQFSNSRSEMNVSTLELGDSALYLCASSSLRSGTGNGYTFGSGTRLTVV.